These 10 T cell receptor beta chains were all obtained from the same sample, sequenced in a study of T-cell reconstitution after alpha-beta-depleted transplantation in children. This sample's TCRbeta library carried unique molecular identifier barcodes. TCRdb used MiXCR to reprocess the PCR reads, holding one entry per CDR3 protein. Found here are roughly 590,000 distinct CDR3 sequences, roughly 15% of them singletons; the top ten hold around 0.96%. The sample here was PBMCs from the stem cell graft donor, taken from the stem cell graft. These receptors came from a human donor who donated a stem cell graft to a child with acute myeloid leukemia.

This clonotype was counted only a few times. The rearrangement links TRBV2 to TRBJ2-1; either TRBD1 or TRBD2 may supply D (5 bases each). V was shortened by 7 bases and J by 0 bases, with 13 bases between the two germline ends. The CDR3 loop spans 15 amino acids. Germline V lookup: CDR1 SNHLY, CDR2 FYNNEI. Written as DNA, the CDR3 is TGTGCCAGCATACGGGACGGATACTCCTACAATGAGCAGTTCTTC. Its translation: CASIRDGYSYNEQFF.

This rearrangement joins TRBV7-8 to TRBJ2-1; TRBD1 aligns across 8 bases. J gave up 3 bases and V 4 bases, and 5 bases lay outside the gene matches. CDR1 is SGHVS and CDR2 is FQNEAQ in the germline V gene. The CDR3 covers 15 residues. CDR3 DNA: TGTGCCAGCAGCTCGGACAGGGTGGGCTACAATGAGCAGTTCTTC. As protein: CASSSDRVGYNEQFF.

Only a few counts were recorded for this clonotype. V is TRBV13 and J is TRBJ2-7; 9 nucleotides align to TRBD1. This CDR3 is built from 15 residues. Germline V gene sequence: CDR1 PRHDT, CDR2 FYEKMQ (reference sequence). The trim removed 4 bases at V and 3 bases at J, leaving 7 bases unmatched. The CDR3 loop reads CASSSSGTGFYEQYF. The CDR3 nucleotides are TGTGCCAGCAGCTCCTCCGGGACAGGGTTCTACGAGCAGTACTTC.

A few counts support this clonotype. The V call is TRBV5-1, the J call TRBJ2-5; unclear D gene. CDR1 and CDR2 (germline): SGHRS, YFSETQ. V lost 9 bases, J lost 5 bases, and 11 bases lay in between. The CDR3 has 11 amino acids. The CDR3 region is CATRLGETQYF. The CDR3 nucleotides are TGCGCCACGAGACTTGGGGAGACCCAGTACTTC. The variable domain in full, completed from reference TRBV5-1 and TRBJ2-5, reads KAGVTQTPRYLIKTRGQQVTLSCSPISGHRSVSWYQQTPGQGLQFLFEYFSETQRNKGNFPGRFSGRQFSNSRSEMNVSTLELGDSALYLCATRLGETQYFGPGTRLLVL.

This clonotype turned up a few times. The chain links TRBV7-2 to TRBJ2-5; 7 nucleotides match TRBD1. CDR1 and CDR2 from the germline V gene are SGHTA and FQGNSA. CDR3 size: 16 residues. The V and J ends lost 5 bases and 2 bases, in that order; junction bases with no gene match: 11. CDR3 loop: CASSPHPGQVQETQYF. In DNA, the CDR3 is TGTGCCAGCAGCCCCCACCCCGGACAGGTTCAAGAGACCCAGTACTTC.

This clonotype was recorded many times. The CDR3 reads CSARDQSGDSPETQYF. CDR3 nucleotide sequence: TGCAGTGCTAGAGATCAGTCGGGGGACAGCCCAGAGACCCAGTACTTC. J is TRBJ2-5 and V is TRBV20-1; maybe TRBD1 (7 bases). Germline V gene sequence: CDR1 DFQATT, CDR2 SNEGSKA (reference sequence). V lost 0 bases to trimming and J lost 4 bases, with 18 bases between them. The CDR3 totals 16 residues.

In its sample, this clonotype was seen many times. This chain joins TRBV15 and TRBJ2-1; D is undetermined. This CDR3 spans 11 amino acids. The germline V gene has CDR1 LNHNV and CDR2 YYDKDF (reference sequence). The V end was cut by 2 bases, the J end by 9 bases, with 5 bases between. CDR3 nucleotides: TGTGCCACCAGCAGATCCGGTGAGCAGTTCTTC. Translation gives CATSRSGEQFF.

The rearrangement joins TRBV20-1 to TRBJ1-4, with D perhaps TRBD1 (5 bases). The germline gives CDR1 DFQATT, CDR2 SNEGSKA (reference sequence). The V end lost 1 base, the J end lost 2 bases, and 14 bases lay between the germline ends. The CDR3 is made up of 16 amino acids. The DNA of the CDR3 is TGCAGTGCTAGAGTTGGGACCGTGGCGACTAATGAAAAACTGTTTTTT. Translated: CSARVGTVATNEKLFF.

This chain joins TRBV11-2 and TRBJ2-1; the D gene is possibly TRBD2 (7 bases). CDR1 is SGHAT, CDR2 FQNNGV, per germline. The V and J ends lost 8 bases and 4 bases respectively, with 18 bases between them. The CDR3 runs to 15 residues. The CDR3 DNA is TGTGCCAGCCGTAAGCCCGGGGGGCGTTACAATGAGCAGTTCTTC. This translates into CASRKPGGRYNEQFF.

Comments on this clonotype: Being one base from a much bigger clone, this may be a read error. This likely comes from a read error, as the CDR3 has no conserved phenylalanine or tryptophan at its end. The chain uses TRBV5-1 and TRBJ2-7; D is unresolved. V shed 2 bases and J shed 2 bases, with 8 bases lying between them. The germline V gene has CDR1 SGHRS and CDR2 YFSETQ. The CDR3 spans 13 residues. CDR3 in DNA: TGCGCCAGCAGCTTCAGCCGCACCTACGAGCAGTACTCC. It specifies CASSFSRTYEQYS.